This T cell receptor beta chain came from a study of blood T cell repertoires in COVID-19. On the study more broadly: From the United States, Italy and Spain came samples of acute and convalescent COVID-19.

This clone was detected once. The germline V and J ends were trimmed by 3 bases and 0 bases, with 13 bases remaining between them. Germline loops: CDR1 PRHDT, CDR2 FYEKMQ (reference sequence). The CDR3 runs to 16 residues. Cohorts were determined from participant-reported clinical history. Assay: immunoSEQ multiplex PCR; the TCRdb copy retains only in-frame clones and omits some. The profile shows hundreds of thousands of clones, around 83% of them singletons. This chain links TRBV13 with TRBJ2-3; D perhaps matches TRBD2 (5 bases). The sample consisted of PBMCs or T cells enriched from blood (not recorded which). The receptor comes from a man aged 35 to 55 who had been exposed to COVID-19. The CDR3 here is CASSFRTSPSTDTQYF. Written as DNA, the CDR3 is TGTGCCAGCAGCTTCCGTACTAGTCCTAGCACAGATACGCAGTATTTT.